The sequence of this T cell receptor (beta chain) was determined in a study of beta chain features in type 1 diabetes. Notes on the study in general: In comparison with healthy donors, patients had naive, central memory and Treg TCRB repertoires that appeared more similar. Type 1 diabetes patients had TCRB CDR3s that were shorter (moderately but significantly so) in all four CD4+ subsets. The study left unresolved whether HLA type influences TCRB rearrangement.

All of the isolated RNA was reverse transcribed, so expressed TCRB transcripts were sequenced. The data were produced by immunoSEQ multiplex PCR, yet TCRdb's version contains in-frame clones alone and is incomplete. The sample has hundreds of thousands of clones; 10% to 15% are singletons. Remarks on this clone: Antigen specificity is unknown.

The CDR3 spans 17 residues. Per germline, CDR1 MGHRA and CDR2 YSYEKL. Unmatched junction bases numbered 12, after V lost 1 base and J lost 9 bases. The chain couples TRBV4-1 to TRBJ1-6, with 7 nucleotides matching TRBD1. Sequenced sample: naive CD4+ T cells from blood. This TCR derives from a man aged 18 to 30 with type 1 diabetes. This chain's CDR3 is CASSQGGMRDRGSPLHF. CDR3 nucleotides: TGCGCCAGCAGCCAAGGGGGCATGAGGGACAGAGGTTCACCCCTCCACTTT.